This passage covers 13 T cell receptor beta chains from one sample sequenced in a study of shared clonotypes between healthy human individuals. Naivety among CD8 cells was defined by CD45RO negativity and positive CCR7 selection, thereby excluding terminally differentiated effector memory CD45RA+ cells. Sequenced by immunoSEQ multiplex PCR; TCRdb stores in-frame clones only, minus some. The sample gives roughly 650,000 clones, roughly 95% of which show up once; less than 0.13% is in the top ten. What was sequenced was naive CD8+ T cells sorted from blood. The receptor set was obtained from a woman in her twenties or thirties in good health.

Notes on this clone: The same CDR3 is also encoded by other DNA sequences in this sample. This rearrangement joins TRBV6-1 to TRBJ2-7; 8 bases are shared with TRBD2. The trim removed 1 base at V and 3 bases at J, leaving 2 bases unmatched. The CDR3 contains 14 residues. The germline V gene has CDR1 MNHNS and CDR2 SASEGT. The CDR3 DNA reads as TGTGCCAGCAGTGAAGGAACTAGCGGCTACGAGCAGTACTTC. Its translation: CASSEGTSGYEQYF.

This clone was counted between two and nine times. The chain employs TRBV27 and TRBJ2-7; possibly TRBD2 for D (5 bases). The CDR3 extends over 13 amino acids. V lost 5 bases to trimming and J lost 2 bases, with 10 bases between them. Germline V lookup: CDR1 MNHEY, CDR2 SMNVEV (reference sequence). CDR3 DNA: TGTGCCAGCAGTACCGGGAATGCCTACGAGCAGTACTTC. Its translation is CASSTGNAYEQYF.

J is TRBJ2-7 and V is TRBV27; D remains unclear. Per germline, CDR1 MNHEY and CDR2 SMNVEV (reference sequence). The CDR3 is made up of 13 amino acids. V lost 4 bases and J 4 bases, leaving 11 bases between the germline ends. CDR3 sequence: CASSSERFYEQYF. The CDR3 region has the DNA TGTGCCAGCAGTTCGGAACGGTTTTACGAGCAGTACTTC.

As to this clone: The sample holds other DNA sequences that translate to the same CDR3. J is TRBJ1-1 and V is TRBV27; no reliable D call. The CDR3 covers 13 residues. Looked up from germline, CDR1 is MNHEY and CDR2 is SMNVEV (reference sequence). The ends were cut back, 3 bases at V and 2 bases at J, with 7 bases in the middle. CDR3 residues: CASSLVLNTEAFF. CDR3 sequence (DNA): TGTGCCAGCAGTTTGGTCCTTAACACTGAAGCTTTCTTT.

The chain recombines TRBV5-1 with TRBJ1-1; D might be TRBD1 (6 bases). V dropped 4 bases and J dropped 3 bases, with 22 bases sitting between them. Germline loops: CDR1 SGHRS, CDR2 YFSETQ. CDR3 size: 17 residues. CDR3 sequence reads: CASSVRQGLITDTEAFF. In nucleotides, the CDR3 is TGCGCCAGCAGCGTTCGGCAGGGGCTCATAACGGACACTGAAGCTTTCTTT.

This clone was seen more than once but under ten times. The chain employs TRBV19 and TRBJ1-4; 7 nucleotides align to TRBD1. The V gene end was trimmed by 7 bases and the J gene end by 3 bases; junction bases not matched to a gene: 5. The germline CDR1 and CDR2 sequences are LNHDA and SQIVND (reference sequence). The CDR3 is 14 amino acids. CDR3 nucleotide sequence: TGTGCCAGTACCAAGACAGGGTCTAATGAAAAACTGTTTTTT. This sequence encodes CASTKTGSNEKLFF.

The rearrangement uses TRBV19 and TRBJ2-3; tentatively, D is TRBD2 (5 bases). Germline V gene lookup returns CDR1 LNHDA and CDR2 SQIVND (reference sequence). Trimming stripped 8 bases from V and 5 bases from J, with 8 bases between. The CDR3 has 11 residues. CDR3 coding DNA: TGTGCCAGTTTCGCGGGAGATACGCAGTATTTT. This translates into CASFAGDTQYF. The variable domain in full, completed from reference TRBV19 and TRBJ2-3, reads DGGITQSPKYLFRKEGQNVTLSCEQNLNHDAMYWYRQDPGQGLRLIYYSQIVNDFQKGDIAEGYSVSREKKESFPLTVTSAQKNPTAFYLCASFAGDTQYFGPGTRLTVL.

The rearrangement uses TRBV28 and TRBJ2-1, with 10 bases aligning to TRBD1. Germline assignment: CDR1 MDHEN and CDR2 SYDVKM. The CDR3 has 14 residues. The V segment lost 6 bases and the J segment 8 bases; nucleotides outside the gene matches: 7. The CDR3 region is CASRPLGTGDEQFF. DNA of the CDR3: TGTGCCAGCAGGCCCCTGGGGACAGGGGATGAGCAGTTCTTC.

The chain carries TRBV19 and TRBJ2-7, with D possibly being TRBD2 (8 bases). The V and J ends lost 6 bases and 0 bases respectively, with 27 bases between them. The germline gives CDR1 LNHDA, CDR2 SQIVND (reference sequence). The CDR3 loop spans 19 amino acids. DNA for the CDR3: TGTGCCAGTAGGGGTAAAGGGGGCCTGTCTAGCGGGCCCTCCTACGAGCAGTACTTC. This gives the protein CASRGKGGLSSGPSYEQYF.

The V call is TRBV6-1, the J call TRBJ2-7, with 11 bases identical to TRBD2. Germline trimming cut 10 bases from V and 0 bases from J; bases unmatched to any gene: 5. This CDR3 is built from 14 residues. Germline V gene lookup returns CDR1 MNHNS and CDR2 SASEGT. CDR3 residues: CAITGLADSYEQYF. The CDR3 DNA is TGTGCCATCACGGGACTAGCGGACTCCTACGAGCAGTACTTC.

The CDR3 here is CAWSLGQGISYEQYF. The CDR3 DNA follows: TGTGCCTGGAGTCTAGGACAGGGAATCTCCTACGAGCAGTACTTC. V usage is TRBV30 and J usage is TRBJ2-7; 8 bases are a match to TRBD1. CDR1 GTSNPN and CDR2 SVGIG come from the germline V gene (reference sequence). This CDR3 contains 15 residues. Losses at the gene ends were 2 bases for V and 0 bases for J; bases not matched to a gene: 6. The full variable domain, with the rest looked up from reference TRBV30 and TRBJ2-7, is SQTIHQWPATLVQPVGSPLSLECTVEGTSNPNLYWYRQAAGRGLQLLFYSVGIGQISSEVPQNLSASRPQDRQFILSSKKLLLSDSGFYLCAWSLGQGISYEQYFGPGTRLTVT.

This clone was picked up one time. V gene TRBV29-1 combines with J gene TRBJ2-7; TRBD1 aligns across 9 bases. There are 14 residues in the CDR3. From germline, CDR1 is SQVTM and CDR2 ANQGSEA. Trimming at V came to 3 bases and at J to 6 bases, leaving 9 bases not matched to a gene. CDR3 DNA sequence: TGCAGCGTTGAGGGGACAGGGTATTTATCCGAGCAGTACTTC. This translates into CSVEGTGYLSEQYF.

V and J are TRBV29-1 and TRBJ2-2, with D uncertain. V shed 4 bases and J shed 6 bases, with 9 bases lying between them. Germline V gene sequence: CDR1 SQVTM, CDR2 ANQGSEA. The CDR3 is made up of 12 amino acids. The CDR3 is CSVVVGAGELFF. The CDR3, as DNA: TGCAGCGTTGTGGTTGGAGCCGGGGAGCTGTTTTTT.